The present T cell receptor beta chain was sequenced within a study of T-cell reconstitution after alpha-beta-depleted transplantation in children. About this clonotype: This sequence may be a read error, since a much larger clone differs from it by one base. Here the CDR3 omits its conserved ending phenylalanine or tryptophan, so a read error is the likely source.

Unique molecular identifiers tagged the TCRbeta library. TCRdb processed the PCR reads anew with MiXCR; each CDR3 protein has one entry. The data show some 490,000 distinct CDR3 sequences, with approximately 12% seen just once and roughly 5.4% held by the top ten. The sequence derives from a human donor who donated a stem cell graft to a child with combined immunodeficiency. The specimen comprised PBMCs from the stem cell graft donor, sampled from the stem cell graft.

CDR3: CSAREAGRVLEQYC. CDR3 nucleotide sequence: TGCAGTGCTAGAGAGGCGGGGAGGGTTCTCGAGCAGTACTGC. The chain recombines TRBV20-1 with TRBJ2-7; 7 nucleotides match TRBD2. The ends lost 0 bases at V and 6 bases at J; junction bases unmatched: 8. Germline V CDR1 and CDR2: DFQATT, SNEGSKA (reference sequence). The CDR3 length is 14 residues.